This T cell receptor beta chain was obtained from a study of a mutant IDH1 vaccine in newly diagnosed glioma (dated by TCRdb to the early 2020s). Study-wide context: Vaccination started 4-6 weeks after radiotherapy alone, or was given together with temozolomide cycles in the groups whose treatment included chemotherapy. Of the 32 patients who were treated, around 62% were male and about 40% were female, and the mean age was about 37 years. Before enrollment, most patients had been given radiochemotherapy with temozolomide as standard therapy, while the rest had received either radiotherapy alone or temozolomide alone. The week-35 safety follow-up took place at visit V12, and the week-47 end of study took place at visit V13. Peripheral blood was collected at six visits: V03 (baseline), V05, V07, V10, V12 and V13. Longitudinal TCRB deep sequencing was performed for 20 to 25 treated patients wherever samples were available for exploratory analyses.

General study outcomes and caveats: Availability determined which PBMC samples were chosen for TCRB deep sequencing. The authors stated that sample limitations prevented analyses of patient blood samples from being reproduced. Pseudoprogression appeared unrelated to alterations in the top peripheral T cell clonotypes detected by TCRB sequencing. Immune responses induced by the vaccine were seen in about 93% of patients across multiple MHC alleles.

The intended sense of this specimen's time point label: week 47, end of study. Every vaccine dose consisted of 300 ug of a 20-mer mutant IDH1 peptide in Montanide, administered subcutaneously together with topical imiquimod. Patients received eight vaccinations in weeks 1, 3, 5, 7, 11, 15, 19 and 23, corresponding to visits V03 through V10. The donors had newly diagnosed IDH1-mutant astrocytomas of WHO grade 3 or 4 that showed loss of nuclear ATRX. The samples were drawn from NOA16, a multicentre, single-arm, open-label phase I trial in Germany that tested a mutant IDH1 peptide vaccine in humans for the first time. Genomic DNA for TCRB sequencing was extracted from EDTA blood using the DNeasy Blood and Tissue Kit. For this clone: The clone's antigen remains unknown. No much larger clone exists at a distance of one base, and base qualities are not known.

The method was the immunoSEQ multiplex PCR assay. Rearranged TCR beta chain sequences were amplified using the hsTCRB Kit according to the manufacturer's protocol. TCRB libraries were sequenced on an Illumina MiSeq. The authors' analysis ran thus. The kit vendor's proprietary platform handled demultiplexing, trimming and gene mapping. Sourced from immuneACCESS, this table was stored by TCRdb with only in-frame sequences that have V and J called. A share of the clones is absent; for the studies checked, an unresolved V gene accounts for under half, and the remainder has no known explanation. That table supplies the V and J calls and clone size; D and trimming were determined from the DNA. This sample has about 94,000 clones in its table, and roughly 86% of those were observed once. Of the sample, around 0.73% is held by the ten largest clones. The CDR3 runs 14 residues from the cysteine to the phenylalanine. Of the read, only the CDR3 DNA is kept; its 42 bases are in frame from base 1. Trimming removed 7 bases from V and 10 bases from J; the gene matches leave 10 bases unexplained. CDR1 and CDR2 are read off the germline V gene as SGHRS and YFSETQ.

This receptor was taken from a woman between 45 and 65 years old with glioma. The sample was PBMCs, taken from a glioma patient whose treatment included an IDH1 peptide vaccine. The rearranged chain carries TRBV5-1 and TRBJ1-4, with 10 middle bases fitting TRBD1. The CDR3 protein: CASHPGTGEGKLFF. The DNA sequence is TGCGCCAGCCACCCCGGGACAGGGGAAGGAAAACTGTTTTTT. The CDR3, completed at both ends by the reference TRBV5-1 and TRBJ1-4 genes, gives the full variable domain KAGVTQTPRYLIKTRGQQVTLSCSPISGHRSVSWYQQTPGQGLQFLFEYFSETQRNKGNFPGRFSGRQFSNSRSEMNVSTLELGDSALYLCASHPGTGEGKLFFGSGTQLSVL.